This TCR beta chain was identified during a study of control samples from healthy donors and cancer patients. Trimming pared 1 base from V and 6 bases from J, leaving 18 bases between. CDR1 is SGHTA and CDR2 is FQGNSA in the germline V gene. CDR3 length: 16 residues. Sequencing was performed with immunoSEQ multiplex PCR; in TCRdb, only in-frame clones are kept and a portion is missing. In all, the sample yields about 210,000 clones. Sequenced material: blood. This chain joins TRBV7-2 and TRBJ1-1, with D possibly being TRBD1 (6 bases). The clonotype was recovered from a woman in her thirties in good health. In DNA form, the CDR3 reads TGTGCCAGCAGCTTAGAACCCAGGGGTGTGAAGGCTGAAGCTTTCTTT. It encodes CASSLEPRGVKAEAFF.